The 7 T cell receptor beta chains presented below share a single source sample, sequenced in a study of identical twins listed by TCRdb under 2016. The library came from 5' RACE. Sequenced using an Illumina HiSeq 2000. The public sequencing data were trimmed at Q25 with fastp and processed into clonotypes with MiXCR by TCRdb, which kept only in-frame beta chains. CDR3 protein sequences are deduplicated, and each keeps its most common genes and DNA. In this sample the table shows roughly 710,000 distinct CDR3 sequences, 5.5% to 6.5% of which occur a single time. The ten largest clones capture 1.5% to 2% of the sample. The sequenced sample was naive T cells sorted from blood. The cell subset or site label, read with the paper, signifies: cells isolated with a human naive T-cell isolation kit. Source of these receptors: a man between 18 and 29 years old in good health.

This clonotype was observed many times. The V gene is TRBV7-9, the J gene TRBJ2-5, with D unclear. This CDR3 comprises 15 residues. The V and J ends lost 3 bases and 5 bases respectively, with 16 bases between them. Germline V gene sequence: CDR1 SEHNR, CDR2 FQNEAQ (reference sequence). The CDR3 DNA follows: TGTGCCAGCAGCTTCTTGATCGGTACCGAGGAGACCCAGTACTTC. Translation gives CASSFLIGTEETQYF.

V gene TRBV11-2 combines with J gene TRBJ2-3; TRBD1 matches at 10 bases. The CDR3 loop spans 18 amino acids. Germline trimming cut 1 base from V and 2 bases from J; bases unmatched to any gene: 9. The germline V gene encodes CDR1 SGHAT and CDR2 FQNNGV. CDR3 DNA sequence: TGTGCCAGCAGCTTAGTAGTCGTGGGACAGGGGAACACAGATACGCAGTATTTT. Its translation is CASSLVVVGQGNTDTQYF.

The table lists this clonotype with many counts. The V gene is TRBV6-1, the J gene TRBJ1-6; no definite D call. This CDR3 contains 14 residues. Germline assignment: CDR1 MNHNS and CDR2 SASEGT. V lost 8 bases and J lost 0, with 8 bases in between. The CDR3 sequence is CASGRSSYNSPLHF. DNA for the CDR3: TGTGCCAGCGGAAGGAGCTCCTATAATTCACCCCTCCACTTT.

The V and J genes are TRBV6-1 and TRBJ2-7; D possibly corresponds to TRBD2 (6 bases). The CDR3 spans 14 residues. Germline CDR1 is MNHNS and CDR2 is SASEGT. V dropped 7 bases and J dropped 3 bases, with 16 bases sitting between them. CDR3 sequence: CASTPQGSGYEQYF. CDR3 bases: TGTGCCAGCACCCCCCAGGGTAGCGGCTACGAGCAGTACTTC.

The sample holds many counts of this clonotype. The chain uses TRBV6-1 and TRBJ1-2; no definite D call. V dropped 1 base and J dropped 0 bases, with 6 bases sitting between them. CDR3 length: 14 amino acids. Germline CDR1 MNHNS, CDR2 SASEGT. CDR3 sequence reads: CASSEGPANYGYTF. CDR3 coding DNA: TGTGCCAGCAGTGAAGGCCCAGCTAACTATGGCTACACCTTC.

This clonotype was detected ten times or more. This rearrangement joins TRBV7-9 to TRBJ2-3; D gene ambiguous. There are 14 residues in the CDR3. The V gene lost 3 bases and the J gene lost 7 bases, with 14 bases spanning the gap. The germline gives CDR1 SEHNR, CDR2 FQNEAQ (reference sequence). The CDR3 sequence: CASSLAGSPNTQYF. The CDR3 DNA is TGTGCCAGCAGCTTGGCCGGGTCACCTAATACGCAGTATTTT. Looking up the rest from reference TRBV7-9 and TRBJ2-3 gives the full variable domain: DTGVSQNPRHKITKRGQNVTFRCDPISEHNRLYWYRQTLGQGPEFLTYFQNEAQLEKSRLLSDRFSAERPKGSFSTLEIQRTEQGDSAMYLCASSLAGSPNTQYFGPGTRLTVL.

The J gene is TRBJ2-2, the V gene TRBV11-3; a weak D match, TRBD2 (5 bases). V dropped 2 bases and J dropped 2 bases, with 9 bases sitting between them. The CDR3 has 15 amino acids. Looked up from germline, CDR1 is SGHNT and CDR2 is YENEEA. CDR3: CASSLRADNTGELFF. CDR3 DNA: TGTGCCAGCAGCTTAAGAGCGGACAACACCGGGGAGCTGTTTTTT.